This T cell receptor (beta chain) was sequenced in a study of graft-versus-host responses after intestinal transplantation (dated by TCRdb to the early 2020s). About the full investigation: Recipients received multivisceral, liver-intestinal, or isolated intestinal transplants. All recipients received anti-thymocyte globulin induction followed by maintenance tacrolimus and steroids for approximately 3 years. Bulk TCR-beta CDR3 sequencing was used to track graft-versus-host and host-versus-graft alloreactive T cell clones in the graft, circulation and bone marrow after intestinal transplantation. To identify alloreactive clones, pre-transplant mixed lymphocyte reaction products were sequenced and then compared with unstimulated pre-transplant donor and recipient T cells. The cohort enrolled fewer than 25 intestinal transplant recipients including one retransplant, and a few patients lacking pretransplant specimens were excluded. A peak of at least 4% donor T cells among recipient peripheral blood mononuclear cells was the definition used for donor T cell macrochimerism. Instead of going to the commercial service, samples from a few later patients were sequenced in-house on an Illumina MiSeq and processed with MiXCR. Results the study describes overall, beyond this receptor: Early after transplant, declines in HvG clones were associated with peak levels of circulating GvH clones. Patients with donor T cell macrochimerism had high GvH to HvG T cell clonal ratios in their allografts. GvH clones were detected in recipient bone marrow, and some of these GvH clones were observed earlier in ileal mucosa or blood, consistent with an intestinal mucosal origin. Conclusions were limited by the relatively low number and heterogeneity of intestinal transplant patients.

The sample holds one count of this clone. Its antigen specificity is not known. Base qualities are not provided; no much larger clone lies one nucleotide away. In light of the paper, this sample's time point label describes: cells obtained before transplantation from donor or recipient. CD3+CD4+ and CD3+CD8+ populations were FACS-sorted from unstimulated pre-transplant donor and recipient cells taken from spleen or lymph nodes. The method was the immunoSEQ multiplex PCR assay. For most patients, genomic DNA was isolated with the Qiagen DNeasy Blood and Tissue Kit and shipped frozen to Adaptive Biotechnologies for TCR sequencing. High-throughput TCR-beta CDR3 sequencing of genomic DNA from most patients was performed by Adaptive Biotechnologies. The original pipeline was this. TCR sequencing data for more than 15 patients were retrieved from Adaptive's ImmunoSEQ software; a few other patients were processed with MiXCR and VDJtools. CD4 versus CD8 sorting errors were corrected by removing sequences found in both subsets at a frequency ratio below 5:1. CDR3 nucleotide sequences shared between donor and recipient were removed because the origin of such sequences could not be assigned. To be classed as alloreactive, a clone needed at least 2-fold expansion over unstimulated cells and a minimum CFSE-low frequency of 0.002% (template counts) or 0.001% (read counts). A clone was considered mappable if detected in the sequenced pre-transplant spleen, lymph node, or MLR CFSE-low populations of the donor or recipient. Cumulative frequency of alloreactive clones was calculated as a percentage of all sequences weighted by copy number. The table comes from immuneACCESS by way of TCRdb, which keeps in-frame sequences with V and J called. Part of the clones is missing from these tables; in studies checked, under half for an unresolved V gene and the rest for unknown reasons. V, J and clone size are taken as reported in that table, and D and trimming were inferred from the DNA itself. In this sample the table shows approximately 93,000 clones, 85% to 95% of which occur a single time. The top ten clonotypes cover approximately 0.064% of the sample.

Including cysteine and phenylalanine, the CDR3 has 19 amino acids. Only the CDR3 DNA stays, 57 bases, in frame from base 1. V lost 6 bases and J lost 3 bases, and the count of bases not matched to a germline gene is 19. As encoded in the germline V gene, CDR1 is MDHEN while CDR2 is SYDVKM. Sequenced material: unstimulated CD8+ T cells sorted from spleen or lymph node cells, taken before transplant. Recombination joined TRBV28 with TRBJ1-2; 10 central bases correspond to TRBD1. The receptor comes from a human donor who was the organ donor for an intestinal transplant. The DNA sequence is given as TGTGCCAGCAGCGCCATTCTGGGGACAGGGGCGACCGACTACTATGGCTACACCTTC. Its translation is CASSAILGTGATDYYGYTF.